The T cell receptor beta chain described here comes from a study of blood T cell repertoires in COVID-19. About the study: Italy, Spain and the United States were the sources of the convalescent and acute COVID-19 samples. PBMCs, B-cell-depleted T cells, or T cells were the source of the cDNA or gDNA that made up the material.

Per the study methods: How many nucleated cells were present was estimated from reference gene primer amplification. The method was immunoSEQ multiplex PCR; TCRdb's version includes in-frame clones alone and lacks a portion of them. The DNA was the basis for D and trimming; V, J and clone size are from that table. The sample includes about 110,000 clones, approximately 87% of them seen just once. This CDR3 is built from 11 residues. Germline CDR1 and CDR2: SGHDT and YYEEEE. V dropped 1 base and J dropped 7 bases, with 6 bases sitting between them. The specimen was peripheral blood. The origin of this receptor is a woman aged 45-59 years with acute or convalescent COVID-19. The chain employs TRBV5-6 and TRBJ2-7; D is uncertain. CDR3 sequence: CASSLKTEQYF. CDR3 sequence (DNA): TGTGCCAGCAGCTTGAAGACAGAGCAGTACTTC.